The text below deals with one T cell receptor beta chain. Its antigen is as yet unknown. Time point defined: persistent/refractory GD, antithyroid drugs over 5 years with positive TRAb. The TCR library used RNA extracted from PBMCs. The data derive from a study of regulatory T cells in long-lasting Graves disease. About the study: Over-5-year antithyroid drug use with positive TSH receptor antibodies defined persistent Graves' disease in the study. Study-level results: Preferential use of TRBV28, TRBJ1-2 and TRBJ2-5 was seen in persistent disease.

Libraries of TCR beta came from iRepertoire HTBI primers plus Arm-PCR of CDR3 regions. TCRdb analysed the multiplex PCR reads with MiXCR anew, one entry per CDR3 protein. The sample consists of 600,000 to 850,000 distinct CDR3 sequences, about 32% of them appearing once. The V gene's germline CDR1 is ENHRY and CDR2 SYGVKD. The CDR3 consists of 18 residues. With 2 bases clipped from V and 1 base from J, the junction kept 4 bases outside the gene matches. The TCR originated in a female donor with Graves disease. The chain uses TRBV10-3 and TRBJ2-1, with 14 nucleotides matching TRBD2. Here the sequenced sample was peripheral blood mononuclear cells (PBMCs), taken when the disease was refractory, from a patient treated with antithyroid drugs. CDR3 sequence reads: CAISELTSGRGSYNEQFF. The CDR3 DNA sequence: TGTGCCATCAGTGAGCTGACTAGCGGGAGGGGGTCCTACAATGAGCAGTTCTTC.